This T cell receptor (beta chain) came from a study of T cells in tuberculosis. Study outcomes and limitations: Shorter CDR3-alpha in active tuberculosis partly drove smaller distances.

Germline values: CDR1 SNHLY, CDR2 FYNNEI. The CDR3 runs to 14 residues. V was trimmed by 7 bases and J by 2 bases, leaving 15 bases between them. Time point in this sample: new active TB diagnosis, blood taken before or within 7 days of starting treatment. Concerning this clone itself: Antigen: not known.

Here immunoSEQ multiplex PCR was the method, and the copy in TCRdb shows in-frame clones only, minus some. Here the sample spans 30,000 to 40,000 clones, roughly 94% being singletons. This TCR was sampled from an adult with tuberculosis. The specimen was PBMCs, collected at tuberculosis diagnosis. The chain has TRBV2 and TRBJ2-7, with D possibly TRBD1 on 6 matching bases. The chain's CDR3 is CASTTQDRPYEQYF. CDR3 bases: TGTGCCAGCACCACGCAGGACAGACCCTACGAGCAGTACTTC.